This TCR beta chain stems from a study of blood T cells in healthy people across ages. Study details: About one barcoded TCR beta cDNA was captured per two T cells. Points from the study as a whole: More naive CD4+ cells and higher diversity were found in long-lived than in aged donors.

A sample-barcoded 5' primer and a J-beta primer mix were used in a second PCR of about 7 to 12 cycles. Sequencing yielded, for each sample, at least 2.5 million paired-end reads carrying CDR3. TCRdb redid the calling of the 5' RACE reads with MiXCR, one entry per CDR3 protein. The sample includes fewer than 800,000 distinct CDR3 sequences, roughly 30% of them seen just once. Extractions gave at least 5 micrograms of total RNA per sample. In its sample, this clonotype was seen a few times. Its matching antigen is unknown. A read error is possible here, since a much larger clone lies one base away. CDR1 and CDR2 from the germline V gene are MNHEY and SVGAGI. CDR3 size: 16 residues.

This TCR derives from an elderly woman in good health. The material sequenced was blood. The genes are TRBV6-5 and TRBJ2-1, with D possibly matching TRBD2 (6 bases). Judging by the DNA end, TRBJ2-7 fits better; the J call may be wrong. CDR3 amino acids: CASSRAEGATYNEQYF. The CDR3 nucleotides read TGTGCCAGCAGTCGAGCGGAGGGAGCAACCTACAATGAGCAGTACTTC.